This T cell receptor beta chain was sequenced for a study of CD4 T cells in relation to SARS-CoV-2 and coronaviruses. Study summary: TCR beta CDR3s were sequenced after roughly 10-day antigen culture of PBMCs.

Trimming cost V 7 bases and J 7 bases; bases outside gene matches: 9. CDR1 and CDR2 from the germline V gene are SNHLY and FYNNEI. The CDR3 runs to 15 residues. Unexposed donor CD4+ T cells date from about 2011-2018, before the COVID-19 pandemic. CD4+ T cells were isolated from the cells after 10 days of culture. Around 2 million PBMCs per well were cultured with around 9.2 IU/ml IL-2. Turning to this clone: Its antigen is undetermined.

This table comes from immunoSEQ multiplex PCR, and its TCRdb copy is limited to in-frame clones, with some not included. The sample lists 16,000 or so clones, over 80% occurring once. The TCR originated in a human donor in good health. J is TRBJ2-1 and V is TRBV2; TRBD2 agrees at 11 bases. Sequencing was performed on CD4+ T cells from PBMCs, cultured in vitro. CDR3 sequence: CASNQLAGVNNEQFF. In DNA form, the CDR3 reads TGTGCCAGCAACCAACTAGCGGGAGTAAATAATGAGCAGTTCTTC.